This T cell receptor beta chain was retrieved from a study of T cell changes during pregnancy in multiple sclerosis (dated 2019 in TCRdb). Regarding the research as a whole: The study examined how the T cell repertoire changed over the course of pregnancy in women with multiple sclerosis.

Concerning this clone itself: It lacks a known antigen. No much larger clonotype is one base removed from it; base qualities were not supplied.

The trim is 0 bases for V and 5 bases for J, with a gap of 5 bases between the germline ends. There are 12 amino acids in the CDR3, from cysteine to phenylalanine inclusive. The CDR3 DNA has 36 bases and is translated from base 1. CDR1 SGHRS and CDR2 YFSETQ were looked up in the germline V gene. Receptors were amplified or captured by the immunoSEQ multiplex PCR assay. The clones in this table, taken by TCRdb from immuneACCESS, are in-frame only. Not every clone is retained; where verified, under half of the shortfall comes from an unresolved V gene, and the cause of the rest is unknown. The sample table lists roughly 84,000 clones, 80% to 95% of them with a count of one. About 1.3% of the sample comes from the top ten.

The clonotype comes from a female donor in good health, enrolled as a control in a pregnancy study. Recombination linked TRBV5-1 to TRBJ2-5; the D gene identity is not certain. The sample in question was peripheral blood, obtained in the third trimester of pregnancy. The CDR3 amino acid sequence is: CASSLEEETQYF. The DNA is TGCGCCAGCAGCTTGGAGGAGGAGACCCAGTACTTC.